This TCR beta chain comes out of a study of shared clonotypes between healthy human individuals (dated by TCRdb to between 2020 and 2021). For context, the study as a whole: A few men and a couple of women, aged 18 to 49 years, made up the cohort. The study deeply sequenced blood TCR repertoires of five healthy adults to estimate repertoire size and the extent of clonotype sharing between individuals. Between about 0.85 and 10 billion PBMCs per donor were obtained by leukapheresis. Per donor, three plates each were used for CD4 naive and CD4 memory, two for CD8 naive, and one for CD8 memory. To increase sequencing depth and limit assay-specific biases, different laboratories used diverse techniques to prepare libraries and sequence TCR repertoires.

Using the deep immunoSEQ assay, TCR CDR3 regions were amplified from genomic DNA by multiplex PCR. Extracted genomic DNA from each cell subset was distributed evenly across all wells of several immunoSEQ 96-well plates, and each plate was treated as a replicate. For sorted subsets, each replicate PCR was loaded with about 200 ng genomic DNA, equivalent to some 27,000 T cell genomes. Purified libraries were measured with a Qubit 3.0 fluorometer, size-checked on a Bioanalyzer 2100, and measured again with the KAPA Library Quantification kit. Every immunoSEQ 96-well plate was sequenced on a dedicated single-read 150-cycle Illumina NextSeq 550 flow cell. As for the authors' bioinformatics: The immunoSEQ output contained only junctional sequences without quality scores, so filtering could not match that applied to full-length reads. Sequences were annotated with PyIR, a Python wrapper for IgBLAST v1.9, using IMGT germline references to assign V/J genes and CDR3. Any read was removed if the V/J assignment was weak (E-value above 1e-6), the CDR3 was missing, or the read contained stop codons, out-of-frame junctions, or ambiguous translated residues. V3J clonotypes were defined by identical inferred V gene, J gene, and CDR3 amino acid sequence. The percentage overlap between two repertoires was calculated by dividing the number of shared unique clonotypes by the size of the smaller repertoire. Three approaches were used to assess repertoire richness: RTK rarefaction, the Chao1 estimator, and Recon v2.1 estimates of unobserved clonotypes. Generation probabilities were computed with OLGA for all TCRbeta clonotypes obtained by the gDNA method from four donors. As stored in TCRdb, this immuneACCESS dataset retains in-frame rearrangements with V and J assigned. A fraction of the clones does not appear; measured against another copy, unresolved V genes explain less than half of the discrepancy, and the remainder lacks a known reason. D and trimming were read from the DNA, whereas the V and J calls and clone size are those reported in that table. In this sample the table shows over 2 million clones, approximately 95% of which occur a single time. The ten most abundant clones make up about 1.1% of the sample.

Details on this clone: The antigen this receptor binds is unknown. A junction boundary mismatches the germline segment, possibly from a read error.

CD8 naive samples consisted of CD45RO-negative cells that were positively selected for CCR7, yielding a CD45RA+CCR7+ population without TemRA cells. The donors were healthy, HIV-negative adults with no recently reported acute infections or vaccinations. Every donor was a Caucasian adult residing in Nashville, Tennessee, USA. After blood collection by leukapheresis, PBMCs were isolated using Ficoll-Histopaque density gradient centrifugation and then cryopreserved in the vapor phase of liquid nitrogen. Analytical flow cytometry was used to check the purity and quantity of each magnetically sorted T cell population. From each sorted fraction, genomic DNA was isolated and quantified by UV absorbance on a Nanodrop 2000c. The paper's findings and limits, for the study overall: Based on pairwise subsampling, the degree of clonotype sharing among donors was expected to be affected by sequencing depth. Incomplete sequencing was indicated by rarefaction of sorted-subset datasets, despite the large sequencing depth. Sampling was restricted to blood, and TCR repertoires in tissue are likely to differ from TCR repertoires in blood. The genetic and exposure-history diversity represented was limited by the small number of donors. Clonotypes shared by all four sorted-subset donors showed higher generation probabilities than non-shared clonotypes. Around 5.4% of naive CD4, 3.5% of naive CD8, about 2.4% of memory CD4, and 0.4% of memory CD8 clonotypes were shared across several donors. Larger estimated clonotype richness was generally found for naive subsets than for memory subsets.

The CDR3 measures 14 amino acids from cysteine to phenylalanine. This entry keeps only the CDR3 DNA: 42 bases, framed from base 1. Based on the germline V gene, the CDR1 and CDR2 sequences are SGHAT and FQNNGV. The sequence was obtained from a man between 18 and 29 years old in good health. The sample comprised naive CD8+ T cells sorted from blood. Per the publication, the cell subset or site label means: CD45RA+CCR7+. The chain is encoded by TRBV11-2 joined to TRBJ2-7; the D gene is perhaps TRBD1, on 6 matching bases. The CDR3 corresponds to CASSLDRSLYEQYF. In nucleotide form, the sequence is TGTGCCAGCAGCCTAGACAGGTCACTCTACGAGCAGTACTTC.